Presented here are 9 T cell receptor beta chains from one specimen sequenced in a study of shared clonotypes between healthy human individuals. Profiled with immunoSEQ multiplex PCR; TCRdb holds only in-frame clones, not every one. The sample holds a few million clones, 80% to 95% seen once. The specimen was naive CD4+ T cells from PBMCs. The subset: CD45RA+ positively selected. These receptors came from a man aged 18 to 29 in good health. Some clones in this sample may be carry-over from other donors' samples.

The chain recombines TRBV4-3 with TRBJ2-7; 7 positions agree with TRBD1. The V and J ends lost 0 bases and 4 bases, in that order; junction bases with no gene match: 3. There are 14 residues in the CDR3. CDR1 is LGHNA, CDR2 YSLEER, per germline. CDR3 sequence reads: CASSQEGTEYEQYF. The CDR3 DNA is TGCGCCAGCAGCCAAGAAGGGACAGAATACGAGCAGTACTTC.

The chain carries TRBV28 and TRBJ1-6, with D unresolved. CDR1 is MDHEN and CDR2 is SYDVKM in the germline V gene. The CDR3 totals 15 residues. V lost 7 bases and J 2 bases, leaving 12 bases between the germline ends. This CDR3 is CASISGFTYNSPLHF. CDR3 sequence (DNA): TGTGCCAGCATTTCGGGGTTCACCTATAATTCACCCCTCCACTTT.

Only one count was recorded for this clone. The chain carries TRBV19 and TRBJ1-2, with 9 bases identical to TRBD1. The CDR3 sequence is 15 residues long. Per germline, CDR1 LNHDA and CDR2 SQIVND (reference sequence). The trim removed 7 bases at V and 4 bases at J, leaving 10 bases unmatched. Written as DNA, the CDR3 is TGTGCCAGTACCAGGGGACAGGGCCGCAGCTATGGCTACACCTTC. It specifies CASTRGQGRSYGYTF.

CDR3 sequence (DNA): TGCGCCAGCAGCTTGGCCGGGACTAGCGGGAGCGTCAATCAGTACTTC. As protein: CASSLAGTSGSVNQYF. The J gene is TRBJ2-7, the V gene TRBV5-1; 14 bases match TRBD2. Germline assignment: CDR1 SGHRS and CDR2 YFSETQ. V was pared by 0 bases and J by 10 bases, with 9 bases of the junction left unmatched. CDR3 size: 16 residues. The full variable domain, rest sourced from reference TRBV5-1 and TRBJ2-7, is KAGVTQTPRYLIKTRGQQVTLSCSPISGHRSVSWYQQTPGQGLQFLFEYFSETQRNKGNFPGRFSGRQFSNSRSEMNVSTLELGDSALYLCASSLAGTSGSVNQYFGPGTRLTVT.

This clone was seen just once. V and J are TRBV5-4 and TRBJ1-2; tentatively, D is TRBD1 (5 bases). Germline CDR1 is SGHNT and CDR2 is YYREEE (reference sequence). This CDR3 comprises 16 residues. Trimming shortened V by 4 bases and J by 0 bases, and 16 bases separated the two germline ends. The CDR3 coding sequence is TGTGCCAGCAGCCCAGGTGGGGCAGCAACTAACTATGGCTACACCTTC. Residues: CASSPGGAATNYGYTF.

V gene TRBV7-9 combines with J gene TRBJ1-2; 12 nucleotides agree with TRBD1. V dropped 2 bases and J dropped 8; count of bases not matched to a gene: 9. The CDR3 extends over 16 amino acids. CDR1 SEHNR and CDR2 FQNEAQ come from the germline V gene (reference sequence). The CDR3 DNA follows: TGTGCCAGCAGCTTAACATCGGGACAGGGGGCCTTCGGCTACACCTTC. It yields the protein CASSLTSGQGAFGYTF.

This clone was counted a few times. The J gene is TRBJ1-1, the V gene TRBV29-1; D is undetermined. Per germline, CDR1 SQVTM and CDR2 ANQGSEA. This CDR3 has 12 amino acids. The germline V and J ends were trimmed by 6 bases and 1 base, with 9 bases remaining between them. The CDR3 reads CSVSDGNTEAFF. The CDR3 DNA follows: TGCAGCGTCTCCGACGGGAACACTGAAGCTTTCTTT.

The chain employs TRBV2 and TRBJ2-3; the D gene is possibly TRBD1 (5 bases). This CDR3 contains 12 residues. CDR1 and CDR2 from the germline V gene are SNHLY and FYNNEI. V was trimmed by 6 bases and J by 2 bases, leaving 6 bases between them. CDR3 nucleotides: TGTGCCAGCAGGGACAACACAGATACGCAGTATTTT. Translating gives CASRDNTDTQYF.

The chain couples TRBV5-4 to TRBJ2-1, with 16 bases that match TRBD2. Germline CDR1 is SGHNT and CDR2 is YYREEE (reference sequence). V was pared by 2 bases and J by 9 bases, with 5 bases of the junction left unmatched. The CDR3 length is 16 residues. DNA for the CDR3: TGTGCCAGCAGCTTAGGGGGACTAGCGGGAGGGAGTGAGCAGTTCTTC. Amino acid sequence: CASSLGGLAGGSEQFF.